This is a list of T cell receptor beta chains from one sample in a study of blood T cell repertoires in COVID-19. The protocol was immunoSEQ multiplex PCR, while the TCRdb copy is restricted to in-frame clones and leaves out a portion. The table lists roughly 140,000 clones, roughly 84% of them singletons. The sequencing sample was made of PBMCs or T cells enriched from blood (not recorded which). Receptors originate from a woman aged 45-65 years who had been exposed to COVID-19. The conserved cysteine and the conserved F or W are not part of the CDR3 here. The order of the fields is V gene, J gene, CDR3 protein.

V: TRBV19
J: TRBJ1-4
CDR3: ASSIGATSF

V: TRBV12-2
J: TRBJ1-5
CDR3: ASRRESSNQPQH

V: TRBV19
J: TRBJ1-4
CDR3: ASSSTGGREKLF

V: TRBV5-1
J: TRBJ1-1
CDR3: ASSQVMAGHTEAF

V: TRBV19
J: TRBJ2-1
CDR3: ASSLLTSGGYNEQF

V: TRBV5-6
J: TRBJ1-1
CDR3: ASSRPGGREAF

V: TRBV9
J: TRBJ2-1
CDR3: ASSQIERAEQF

V: TRBV5-1
J: TRBJ2-1
CDR3: ASSLRGGNNEQF

V: TRBV5-1
J: TRBJ2-3
CDR3: ASSDLRGRTDTQY

V: TRBV12-3/TRBV12-4
J: TRBJ2-7
CDR3: ASSLITYEQY

V: TRBV7-2
J: TRBJ2-1
CDR3: ASSLAGTRGEQF

V: TRBV6-5
J: TRBJ1-1
CDR3: ASTFRTGRSEAF

V: TRBV11-2
J: TRBJ1-1
CDR3: ASSLIRGDTEAF

V: TRBV2
J: TRBJ2-5
CDR3: ASSGRGFTETQY

V: TRBV19
J: TRBJ1-2
CDR3: ASSIAQPLGQGAHT